The present TCR beta chain was sequenced within a study of cytomegalovirus exposure and HLA in healthy donors. Study background: Earlier, 110 million or so unique TCR beta sequences were recovered from 170 million or so T cells by an analysis.

The CDR3 covers 14 residues. V was cut by 4 bases and J by 8 bases, with 14 bases left in between. Germline assignment: CDR1 SNHLY and CDR2 FYNNEI. Overall study findings and caveats: In a later analysis, HLA-associated beta chains showed higher expansion and lower generation probabilities than comparable chains. Indistinguishability led to the exclusion of some V segments, TRBV6-2 and TRBV6-3 included. Most TCRs appeared rarely, but some public TCRs recurred in many donors.

PCR was performed using 60 Vbeta and 13 Jbeta primers. The protocol was immunoSEQ multiplex PCR, while the TCRdb copy is restricted to in-frame clones and leaves out a portion. The sample lists 150,000 or so clones, over 65% occurring once. As regards this clone: The antigen remains unidentified. This sample also contains other DNA sequences that code for the same CDR3.

The chain has TRBV2 and TRBJ1-4, with D unresolved. What was sequenced was PBMCs. The TCR was taken from a man aged 40-55 years in good health and CMV-seropositive. CDR3 protein: CASSAGEAQEKLFF. In DNA, the CDR3 is TGTGCCAGCAGTGCCGGGGAGGCCCAGGAAAAACTGTTTTTT.